These T cell receptor beta chains were read from a single sample in a study of identical twins. TCRdb reanalysed the 5' RACE reads using MiXCR and keeps one entry per CDR3 protein. Counted here are 600,000 to 700,000 distinct CDR3 sequences, 21% occurring once; the ten biggest clones make up more than 4%. These data were likewise used in another study, on T cells expressing NK-cell markers.

Sequenced input: PBMCs. The origin of the receptors is a woman under 30 in good health. Each CDR3 is given with its conserved first and last residue.

v_gene: TRBV19; j_gene: TRBJ1-6; CDR3aa: CATHPTGNHNSPLHF
v_gene: TRBV20-1; j_gene: TRBJ2-7; CDR3aa: CSVPGTNSYEQYF
v_gene: TRBV4-1; j_gene: TRBJ2-5; CDR3aa: CASSQEYGLAGKETQYF
v_gene: TRBV30; j_gene: TRBJ2-2; CDR3aa: CASGLAGGGNTGELFF
v_gene: TRBV20-1; j_gene: TRBJ1-1; CDR3aa: CSARDENRMNTEAFF
v_gene: TRBV6-5; j_gene: TRBJ2-5; CDR3aa: CASSYGGGRQETQYF
v_gene: TRBV5-1; j_gene: TRBJ2-3; CDR3aa: CASSGRADTDTQYF
v_gene: TRBV2; j_gene: TRBJ2-5; CDR3aa: CASSERRGDRTQYF
v_gene: TRBV12-3/TRBV12-4; j_gene: TRBJ1-4; CDR3aa: CASSLALKNEKLFF
v_gene: TRBV5-1; j_gene: TRBJ2-1; CDR3aa: CASSLGRDFPSVEQFF
v_gene: TRBV5-1; j_gene: TRBJ2-2; CDR3aa: CASSLRRGGDTGELFF
v_gene: TRBV20-1; j_gene: TRBJ2-3; CDR3aa: CSATAGTSRRGDTQYF
v_gene: TRBV7-9; j_gene: TRBJ2-3; CDR3aa: CASSPPGITGSDTQYF
v_gene: TRBV12-3/TRBV12-4; j_gene: TRBJ2-7; CDR3aa: CASSPQGAVIHEQYF
v_gene: TRBV6-1; j_gene: TRBJ1-5; CDR3aa: CASSQTGGRQPQHF
v_gene: TRBV6-1; j_gene: TRBJ2-1; CDR3aa: CATTGIYNEQFF
v_gene: TRBV12-3/TRBV12-4; j_gene: TRBJ1-3; CDR3aa: CASSPSGPHSVRNTIYF
v_gene: TRBV9; j_gene: TRBJ2-5; CDR3aa: CASSGGLSQETQYF
v_gene: TRBV5-1; j_gene: TRBJ2-3; CDR3aa: CASSLFSAGASDTQYF
v_gene: TRBV20-1; j_gene: TRBJ2-4; CDR3aa: CSASNDLAKNIQYF